This entry features one TCR beta chain sequence. The sample comes from a study of T cell changes during pregnancy in multiple sclerosis. The V end lost 4 bases, the J end lost 1 base, and 10 bases lay between the germline ends. Germline lookup yields CDR1 GTSNPN and CDR2 SVGIG (reference sequence). The CDR3 covers 13 residues. Only in-frame clones appear in the TCRdb table, and some are missing; sequencing was by immunoSEQ multiplex PCR. The sample has 40,000 or so clones; 85% to 95% are singletons. The receptor was isolated from a female donor with multiple sclerosis, enrolled in a pregnancy study. The material was CD8+ T cells from peripheral blood mononuclear cells, obtained in the third trimester of pregnancy. The gene calls are TRBV30 and TRBJ1-1; D remains unclear. For the CDR3, the DNA is TGTGCCTGGACCAGCCGGGGGAACACTGAAGCTTTCTTT. Translation: CAWTSRGNTEAFF.